This TCR beta chain was sequenced in a study of blood T cell repertoires in COVID-19. Study-wide background: The United States, Italy and Spain were the sources of the acute and convalescent COVID-19 samples.

Using immunoSEQ multiplex PCR, the repertoire was profiled, and TCRdb retains in-frame clones only, with some absent. The table lists about 200,000 clones, about four fifths of them singletons. Self-reported history from a screening survey and questionnaire set each donor's cohort. Resolution of symptoms, clearance, or two negative PCRs was present in recovered Cohort 3 donors. CDR3 length: 16 residues. Trimming removed 6 bases from V and 3 bases from J; junction bases left unmatched: 8. From germline, CDR1 is LNHDA and CDR2 SQIVND (reference sequence). V usage is TRBV19 and J usage is TRBJ1-1; 12 bases match TRBD1. The source is a man aged 35 to 55 who had recovered from COVID-19. Sequences were obtained from PBMCs or T cells enriched from blood (not recorded which). CDR3 amino acids: CASRVGTGGSDTEAFF. Here the CDR3 DNA reads TGTGCCAGTAGAGTAGGGACAGGGGGCTCAGACACTGAAGCTTTCTTT.